This T cell receptor beta chain came from a study of human T cells and chemical hapten exposure. On the study more broadly: The sensitizing agent was 2% DPC, placed on approximately 2 cm by approximately 2 cm of upper inner arm skin. Reading of the patch tests, which applied 0.01% DPC to the upper back, occurred at 6 days.

The CDR3 covers 15 residues. CDR1 KGHSH and CDR2 LQKENI come from the germline V gene. The trim removed 0 bases at V and 6 bases at J, leaving 5 bases unmatched. The time point denotes: patch test 3, about 24 weeks after DPC sensitization. Treatment indicated: therapeutic diphenylcyclopropenone sensitization with weekly scalp DPC. The authors' total RNA extraction used unfractionated whole blood. Remarks on this clonotype: The antigen is not known.

From the RACE reads, TCRdb called clonotypes with MiXCR, one entry per CDR3 protein. This sample carries roughly 71,000 distinct CDR3 sequences, over 8.5% of them seen once, and the ten largest clones take 1.4%. Study-level findings and limits: Significantly greater numbers of large CDR3 similarity clusters came from expanded TCRs than from controls.

The input for sequencing was whole blood, taken in connection with sensitization to the hapten diphenylcyclopropenone (DPC). This chain uses TRBV18 with TRBJ2-3; 8 bases fit TRBD2. The receptor was isolated from a woman aged 50 to 60 with alopecia areata. Some clones in this sample may be carry-over from other donors' samples. The CDR3 reads CASSPPGTRGDTQYF. DNA of the CDR3: TGTGCCAGCTCACCACCCGGGACTAGGGGGGATACGCAGTATTTT.